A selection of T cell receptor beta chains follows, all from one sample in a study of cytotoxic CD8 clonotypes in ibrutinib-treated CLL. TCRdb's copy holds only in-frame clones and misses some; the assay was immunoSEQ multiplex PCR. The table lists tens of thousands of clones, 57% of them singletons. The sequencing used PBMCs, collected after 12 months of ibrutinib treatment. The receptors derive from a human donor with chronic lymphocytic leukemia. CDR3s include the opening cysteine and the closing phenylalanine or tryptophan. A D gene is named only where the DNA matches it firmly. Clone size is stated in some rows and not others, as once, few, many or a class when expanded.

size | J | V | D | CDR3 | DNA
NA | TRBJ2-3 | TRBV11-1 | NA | CASSPRGGPDTQYF | TGTGCCAGCAGCCCCCGCGGGGGCCCGGATACGCAGTATTTT
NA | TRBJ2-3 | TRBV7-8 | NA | CASSLEPGTSDTQYF | TGTGCCAGCAGCTTAGAACCCGGGACATCAGATACGCAGTATTTT
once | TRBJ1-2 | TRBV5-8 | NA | CASSLAVRRSYGYTF | TGTGCCAGCAGCTTGGCGGTTCGGAGGAGCTATGGCTACACCTTC
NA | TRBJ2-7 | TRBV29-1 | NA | CSVEKGGYEQYF | TGCAGCGTTGAAAAGGGTGGGTACGAGCAGTACTTC
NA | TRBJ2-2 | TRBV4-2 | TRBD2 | CASSTHSGRSRGTGELFF | TGTGCCAGCAGCACGCATAGCGGGAGGTCTCGAGGCACCGGGGAGCTGTTTTTT
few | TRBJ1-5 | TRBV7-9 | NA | CASSLGGTGNQPQHF | TGTGCCAGCAGCTTGGGCGGGACGGGAAATCAGCCCCAGCATTTT
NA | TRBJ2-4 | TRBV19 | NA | CASSPDRRRNIQYF | TGTGCCAGTAGTCCTGACAGGCGGAGAAACATTCAGTACTTC
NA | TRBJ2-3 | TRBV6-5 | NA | CASSPLVTDTQYF | TGTGCCAGCAGCCCCCTAGTCACAGATACGCAGTATTTT
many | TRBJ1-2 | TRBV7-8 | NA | CASSLRGAGYGYTF | TGTGCCAGCAGCTTGAGGGGCGCGGGCTATGGCTACACCTTC
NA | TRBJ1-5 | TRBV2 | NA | CASSEEARSTPQHF | TGTGCCAGCAGTGAAGAGGCACGGTCAACGCCCCAGCATTTT
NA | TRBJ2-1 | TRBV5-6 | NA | CASSRTRYNEQFF | TGTGCCAGCAGTCGAACCCGATACAATGAGCAGTTCTTC
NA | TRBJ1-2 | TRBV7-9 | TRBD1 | CASSLEGTGNGYTF | TGTGCCAGCAGCTTAGAAGGGACAGGGAACGGCTACACCTTC
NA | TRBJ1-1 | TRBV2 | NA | CASNPGFLLLRNTEAFF | TGTGCCAGCAATCCGGGCTTCCTTCTGCTGCGGAACACTGAAGCTTTCTTT
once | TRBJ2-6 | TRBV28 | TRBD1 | CASSLLQGAGANVLTF | TGTGCCAGCAGTTTGCTTCAGGGGGCTGGGGCCAACGTCCTGACTTTC
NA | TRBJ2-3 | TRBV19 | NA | CASRDGSTDTQYF | TGTGCCAGTAGGGACGGGAGCACAGATACGCAGTATTTT
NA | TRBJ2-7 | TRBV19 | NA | CASSIHPLAGSVLYEQYF | TGTGCCAGTAGTATACATCCCCTAGCAGGCAGCGTGTTGTACGAGCAGTACTTC
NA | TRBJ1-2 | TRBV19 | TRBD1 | CASILTGNYGYTF | TGTGCCAGTATTTTGACAGGGAACTATGGCTACACCTTC
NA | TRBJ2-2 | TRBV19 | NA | CATGHLTGELFF | TGTGCCACGGGACACCTCACCGGGGAGCTGTTTTTT
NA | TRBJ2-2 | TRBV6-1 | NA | CASSILGANTGELFF | TGTGCCAGCAGTATTTTAGGTGCGAACACCGGGGAGCTGTTTTTT
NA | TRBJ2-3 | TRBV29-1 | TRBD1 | CSAAVSGGFTDTQYF | TGCAGCGCCGCCGTGTCAGGGGGATTTACAGATACGCAGTATTTT
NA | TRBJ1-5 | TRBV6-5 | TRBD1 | CASRRGQGWDQPQHF | TGTGCCAGCCGTAGGGGGCAGGGATGGGATCAGCCCCAGCATTTT
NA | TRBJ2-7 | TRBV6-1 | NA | CASSPQPTTSGEQYF | TGTGCCAGCAGCCCTCAACCGACTACCTCTGGAGAGCAGTACTTC
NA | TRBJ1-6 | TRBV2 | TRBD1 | CASSDRGIPHF | TGTGCCAGCAGCGACAGGGGAATCCCCCACTTT
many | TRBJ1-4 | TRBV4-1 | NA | CASSQSVGRKGEKLFF | TGCGCCAGCAGCCAGAGCGTCGGGAGAAAGGGTGAAAAACTGTTTTTT
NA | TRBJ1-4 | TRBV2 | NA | CASSEVRGINEKLFF | TGTGCCAGCAGTGAAGTAAGAGGGATTAATGAAAAACTGTTTTTT
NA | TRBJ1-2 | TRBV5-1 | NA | CASSRGLRYGYTF | TGCGCCAGCAGTCGGGGGCTACGCTATGGCTACACCTTC
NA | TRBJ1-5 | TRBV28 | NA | CASSLPNTYNQPQHF | TGTGCCAGCAGTTTACCAAACACCTACAATCAGCCCCAGCATTTT